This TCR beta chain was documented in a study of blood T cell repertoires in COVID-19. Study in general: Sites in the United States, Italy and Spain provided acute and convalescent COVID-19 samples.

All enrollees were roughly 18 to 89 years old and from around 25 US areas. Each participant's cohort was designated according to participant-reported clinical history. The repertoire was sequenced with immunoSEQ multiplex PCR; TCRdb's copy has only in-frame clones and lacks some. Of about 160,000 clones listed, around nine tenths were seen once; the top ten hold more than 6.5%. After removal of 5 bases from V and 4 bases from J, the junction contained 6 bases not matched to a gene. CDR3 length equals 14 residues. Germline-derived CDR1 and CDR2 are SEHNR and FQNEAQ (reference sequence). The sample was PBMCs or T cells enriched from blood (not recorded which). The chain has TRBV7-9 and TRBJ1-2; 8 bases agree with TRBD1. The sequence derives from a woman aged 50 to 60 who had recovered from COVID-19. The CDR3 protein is CASSQGTGGYGYTF. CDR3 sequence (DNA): TGTGCCAGCAGCCAGGGGACAGGAGGCTATGGCTACACCTTC.